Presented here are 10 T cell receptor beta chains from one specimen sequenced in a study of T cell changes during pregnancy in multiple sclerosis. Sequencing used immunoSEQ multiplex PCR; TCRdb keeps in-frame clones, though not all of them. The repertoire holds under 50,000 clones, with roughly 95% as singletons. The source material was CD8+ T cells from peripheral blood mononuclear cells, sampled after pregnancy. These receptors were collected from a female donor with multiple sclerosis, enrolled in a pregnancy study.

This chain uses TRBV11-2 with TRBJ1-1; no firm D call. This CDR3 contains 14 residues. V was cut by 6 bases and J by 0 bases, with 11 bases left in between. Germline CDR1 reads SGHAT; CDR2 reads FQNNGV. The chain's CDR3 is CASRSQEMNTEAFF. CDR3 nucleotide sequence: TGTGCCAGCAGGTCACAAGAAATGAACACTGAAGCTTTCTTT.

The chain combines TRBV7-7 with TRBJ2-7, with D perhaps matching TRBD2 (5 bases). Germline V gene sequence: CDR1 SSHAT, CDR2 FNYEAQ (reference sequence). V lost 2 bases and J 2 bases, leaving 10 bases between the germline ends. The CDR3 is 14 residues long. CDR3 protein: CASSLSEGAYEQYF. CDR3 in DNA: TGTGCCAGCAGCTTAAGTGAGGGTGCCTACGAGCAGTACTTC.

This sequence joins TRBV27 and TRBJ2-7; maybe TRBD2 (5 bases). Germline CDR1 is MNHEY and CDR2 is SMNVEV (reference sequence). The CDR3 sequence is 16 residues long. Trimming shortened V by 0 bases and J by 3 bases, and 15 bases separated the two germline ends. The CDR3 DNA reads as TGTGCCAGCAGTTTATCCCCAGCTAGCCACCTCTACGAGCAGTACTTC. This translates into CASSLSPASHLYEQYF.

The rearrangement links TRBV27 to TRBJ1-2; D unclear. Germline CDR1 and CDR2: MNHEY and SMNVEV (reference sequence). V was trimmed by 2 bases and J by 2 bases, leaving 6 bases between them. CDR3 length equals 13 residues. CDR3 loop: CASSLTGNYGYTF. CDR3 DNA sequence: TGTGCCAGCAGTTTAACGGGGAACTATGGCTACACCTTC.

CDR3 sequence reads: CASSIDHRVTTEAFF. The DNA for the CDR3 is TGTGCCAGTAGTATAGACCACAGGGTGACCACTGAAGCTTTCTTT. The chain is built from TRBV19 and TRBJ1-1; D is perhaps TRBD1 (6 bases). Germline V CDR1 and CDR2: LNHDA, SQIVND (reference sequence). V gave up 0 bases and J gave up 4 bases, with 12 bases separating them. This CDR3 is 15 amino acids long.

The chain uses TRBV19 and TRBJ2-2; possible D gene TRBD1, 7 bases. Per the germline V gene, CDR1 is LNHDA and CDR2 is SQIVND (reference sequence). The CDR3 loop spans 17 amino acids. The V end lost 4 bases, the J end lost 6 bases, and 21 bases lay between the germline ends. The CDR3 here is CASSTDSSGGKAGELFF. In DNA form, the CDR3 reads TGTGCCAGTAGTACGGACTCCTCAGGGGGGAAAGCCGGGGAGCTGTTTTTT.

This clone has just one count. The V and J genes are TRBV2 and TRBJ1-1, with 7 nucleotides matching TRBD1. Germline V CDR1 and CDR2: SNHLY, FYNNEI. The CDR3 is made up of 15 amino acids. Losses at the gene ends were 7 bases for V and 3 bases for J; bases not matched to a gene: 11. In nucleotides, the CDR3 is TGTGCCAGCATTACAGGGGTGGTCGCGGACACTGAAGCTTTCTTT. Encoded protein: CASITGVVADTEAFF.

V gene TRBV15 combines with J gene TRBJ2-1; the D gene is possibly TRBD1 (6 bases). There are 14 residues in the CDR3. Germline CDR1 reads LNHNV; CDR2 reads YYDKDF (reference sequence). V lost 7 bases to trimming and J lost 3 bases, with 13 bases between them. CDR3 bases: TGTGCCACCACCAGCGACAGGAACTACAATGAGCAGTTCTTC. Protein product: CATTSDRNYNEQFF.

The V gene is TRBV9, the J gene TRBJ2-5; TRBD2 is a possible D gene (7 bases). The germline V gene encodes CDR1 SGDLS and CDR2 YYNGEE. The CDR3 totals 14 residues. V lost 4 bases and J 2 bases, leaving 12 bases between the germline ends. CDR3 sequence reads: CASSWGGGQETQYF. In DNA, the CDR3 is TGTGCCAGCAGCTGGGGGGGCGGACAAGAGACCCAGTACTTC.

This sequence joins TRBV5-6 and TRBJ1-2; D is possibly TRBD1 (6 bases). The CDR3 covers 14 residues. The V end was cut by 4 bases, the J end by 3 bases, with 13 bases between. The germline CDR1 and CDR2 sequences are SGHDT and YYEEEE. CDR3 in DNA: TGTGCCAGCAGCCTCCTACAGGGAGACTATGGCTACACCTTC. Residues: CASSLLQGDYGYTF.